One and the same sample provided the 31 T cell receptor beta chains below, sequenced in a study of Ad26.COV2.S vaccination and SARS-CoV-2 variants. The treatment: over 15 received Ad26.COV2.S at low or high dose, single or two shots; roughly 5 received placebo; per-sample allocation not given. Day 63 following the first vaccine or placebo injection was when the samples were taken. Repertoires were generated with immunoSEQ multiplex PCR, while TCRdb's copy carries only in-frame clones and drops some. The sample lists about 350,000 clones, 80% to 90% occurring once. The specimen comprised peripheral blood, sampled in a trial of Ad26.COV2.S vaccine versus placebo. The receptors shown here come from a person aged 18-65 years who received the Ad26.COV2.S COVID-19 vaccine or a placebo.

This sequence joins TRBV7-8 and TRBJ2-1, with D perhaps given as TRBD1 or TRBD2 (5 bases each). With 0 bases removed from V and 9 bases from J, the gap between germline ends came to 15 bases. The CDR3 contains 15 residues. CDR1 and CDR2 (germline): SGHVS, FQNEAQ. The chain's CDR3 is CASSLAGPRVGEQFF. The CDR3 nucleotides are TGTGCCAGCAGCTTAGCGGGACCCCGGGTAGGTGAGCAGTTCTTC.

The CDR3, as DNA: TGTGCCAGCTCCCTCTCTCTTAGTATCTACGAGCAGTACTTC. Translated: CASSLSLSIYEQYF. This rearrangement joins TRBV27 to TRBJ2-7, with D hard to call. The CDR3 has 14 residues. Germline V CDR1 and CDR2: MNHEY, SMNVEV (reference sequence). V was clipped by 8 bases and J by 3 bases, with 17 bases between them.

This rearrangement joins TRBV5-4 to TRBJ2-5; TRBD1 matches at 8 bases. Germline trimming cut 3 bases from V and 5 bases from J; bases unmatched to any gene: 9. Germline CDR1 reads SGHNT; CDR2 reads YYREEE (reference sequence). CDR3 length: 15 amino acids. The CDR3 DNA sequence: TGTGCCAGCAGCTACCCGGACAGGGTGGGCGAGACCCAGTACTTC. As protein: CASSYPDRVGETQYF.

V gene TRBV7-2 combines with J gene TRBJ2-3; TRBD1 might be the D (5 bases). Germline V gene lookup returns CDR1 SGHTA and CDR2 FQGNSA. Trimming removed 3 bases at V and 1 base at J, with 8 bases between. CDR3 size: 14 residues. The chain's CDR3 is CASSLGLRTDTQYF. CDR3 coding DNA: TGTGCCAGCAGCTTGGGGCTACGCACAGATACGCAGTATTTT.

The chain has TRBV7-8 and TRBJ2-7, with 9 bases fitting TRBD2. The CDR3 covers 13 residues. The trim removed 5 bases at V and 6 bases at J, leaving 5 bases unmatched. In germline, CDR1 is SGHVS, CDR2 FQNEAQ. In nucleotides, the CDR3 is TGTGCCAGCAGCCGGGCGGGGGGGACCGAGCAGTACTTC. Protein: CASSRAGGTEQYF.

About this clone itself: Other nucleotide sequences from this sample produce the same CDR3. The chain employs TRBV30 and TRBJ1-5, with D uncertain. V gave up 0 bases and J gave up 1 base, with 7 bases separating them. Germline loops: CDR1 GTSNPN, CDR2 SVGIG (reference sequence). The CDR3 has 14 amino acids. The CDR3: CAWSVTASNQPQHF. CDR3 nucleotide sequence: TGTGCCTGGAGTGTTACAGCCAGCAATCAGCCCCAGCATTTT.

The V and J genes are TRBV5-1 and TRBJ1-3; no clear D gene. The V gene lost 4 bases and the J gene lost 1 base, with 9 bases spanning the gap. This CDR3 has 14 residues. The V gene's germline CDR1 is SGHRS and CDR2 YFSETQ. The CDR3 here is CASSEQGSGNTIYF. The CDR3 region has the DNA TGCGCCAGCAGCGAGCAAGGTTCTGGAAACACCATATATTTT.

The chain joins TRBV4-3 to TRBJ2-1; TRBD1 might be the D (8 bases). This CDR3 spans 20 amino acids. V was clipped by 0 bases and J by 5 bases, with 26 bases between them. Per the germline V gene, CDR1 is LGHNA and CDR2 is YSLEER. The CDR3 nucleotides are TGCGCCAGCAGCCAAGATTCAGGGGGCTCGTGGGAGGGCCGGGACAATGAGCAGTTCTTC. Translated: CASSQDSGGSWEGRDNEQFF.

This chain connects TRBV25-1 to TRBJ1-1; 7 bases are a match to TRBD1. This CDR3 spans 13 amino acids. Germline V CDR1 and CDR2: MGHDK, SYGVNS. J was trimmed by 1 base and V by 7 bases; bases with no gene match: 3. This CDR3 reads CASTRDRNTEAFF. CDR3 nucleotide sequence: TGTGCCAGCACAAGGGACAGGAACACTGAAGCTTTCTTT.

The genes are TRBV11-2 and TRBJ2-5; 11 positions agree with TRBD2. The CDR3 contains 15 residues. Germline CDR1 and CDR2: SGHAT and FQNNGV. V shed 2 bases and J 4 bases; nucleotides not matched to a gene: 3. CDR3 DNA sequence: TGTGCCAGCAGCTTACTAGCGGGGGGCCCAGAGACCCAGTACTTC. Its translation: CASSLLAGGPETQYF.

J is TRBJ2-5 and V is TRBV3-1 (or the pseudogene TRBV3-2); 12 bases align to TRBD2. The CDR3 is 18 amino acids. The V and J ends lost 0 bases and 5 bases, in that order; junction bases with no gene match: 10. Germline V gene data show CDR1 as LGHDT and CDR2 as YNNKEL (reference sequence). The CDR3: CASSQDWLAGGAVETQYF. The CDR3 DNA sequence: TGTGCCAGCAGCCAAGATTGGCTAGCGGGGGGGGCCGTGGAGACCCAGTACTTC.

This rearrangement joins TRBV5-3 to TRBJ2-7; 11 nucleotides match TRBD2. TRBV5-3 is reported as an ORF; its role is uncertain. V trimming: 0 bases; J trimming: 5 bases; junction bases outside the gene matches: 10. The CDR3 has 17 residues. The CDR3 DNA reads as TGTGCCAGAAGCTTGGCCGTCGTTGCTAGCGGGAGGAACGAGCAGTACTTC. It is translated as CARSLAVVASGRNEQYF.

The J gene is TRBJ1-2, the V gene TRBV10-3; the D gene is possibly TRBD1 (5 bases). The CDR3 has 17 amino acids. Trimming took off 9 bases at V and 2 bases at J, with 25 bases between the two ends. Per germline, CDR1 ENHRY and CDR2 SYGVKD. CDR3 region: CAIKTPQAGTENYGYTF. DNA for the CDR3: TGTGCCATTAAGACCCCACAAGCCGGGACGGAGAACTATGGCTACACCTTC.

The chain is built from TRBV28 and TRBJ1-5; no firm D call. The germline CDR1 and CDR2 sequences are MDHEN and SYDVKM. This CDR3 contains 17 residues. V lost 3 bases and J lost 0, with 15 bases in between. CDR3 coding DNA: TGTGCCAGCAGTTTGTTTGTTGGGTCCCATAGCAATCAGCCCCAGCATTTT. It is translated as CASSLFVGSHSNQPQHF. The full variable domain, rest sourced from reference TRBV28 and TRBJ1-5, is DVKVTQSSRYLVKRTGEKVFLECVQDMDHENMFWYRQDPGLGLRLIYFSYDVKMKEKGDIPEGYSVSREKKERFSLILESASTNQTSMYLCASSLFVGSHSNQPQHFGDGTRLSIL.

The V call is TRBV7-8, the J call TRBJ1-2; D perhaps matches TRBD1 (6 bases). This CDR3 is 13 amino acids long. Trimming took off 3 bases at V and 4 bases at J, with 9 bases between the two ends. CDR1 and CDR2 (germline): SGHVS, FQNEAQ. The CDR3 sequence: CASSFGGLYGYTF. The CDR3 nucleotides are TGTGCCAGCAGCTTCGGGGGGCTCTATGGCTACACCTTC.

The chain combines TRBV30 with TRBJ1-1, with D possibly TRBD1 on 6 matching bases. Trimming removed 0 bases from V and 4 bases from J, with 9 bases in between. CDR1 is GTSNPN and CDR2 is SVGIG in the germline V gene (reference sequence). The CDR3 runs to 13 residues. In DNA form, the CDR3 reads TGTGCCTGGAGTGTAGGGGGTGGCACTGAAGCTTTCTTT. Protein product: CAWSVGGGTEAFF.

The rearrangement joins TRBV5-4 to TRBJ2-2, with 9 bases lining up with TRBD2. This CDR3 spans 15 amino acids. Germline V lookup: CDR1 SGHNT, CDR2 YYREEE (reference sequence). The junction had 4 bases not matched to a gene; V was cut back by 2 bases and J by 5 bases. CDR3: CASSFVRGGTGELFF. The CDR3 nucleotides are TGTGCCAGCAGCTTTGTGCGGGGGGGGACCGGGGAGCTGTTTTTT.

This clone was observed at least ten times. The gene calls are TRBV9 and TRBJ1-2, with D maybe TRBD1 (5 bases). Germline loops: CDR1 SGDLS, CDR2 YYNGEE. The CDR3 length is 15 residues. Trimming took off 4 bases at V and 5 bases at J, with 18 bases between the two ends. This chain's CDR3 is CASSKRTGGPYGYTF. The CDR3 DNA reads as TGTGCCAGCAGCAAACGGACCGGGGGACCATATGGCTACACCTTC.

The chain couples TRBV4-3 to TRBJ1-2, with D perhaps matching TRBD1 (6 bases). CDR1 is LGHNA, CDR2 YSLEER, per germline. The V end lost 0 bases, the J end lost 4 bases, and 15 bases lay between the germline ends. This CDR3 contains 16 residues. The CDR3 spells CASSQDGGGPGYGYTF. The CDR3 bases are TGCGCCAGCAGCCAAGACGGTGGGGGGCCTGGCTATGGCTACACCTTC.

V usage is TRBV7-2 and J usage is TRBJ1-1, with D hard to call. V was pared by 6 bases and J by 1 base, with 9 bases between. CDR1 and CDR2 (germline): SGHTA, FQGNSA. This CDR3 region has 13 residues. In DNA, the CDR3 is TGTGCCAGCAGTTTCTCACGGAACACTGAAGCTTTCTTT. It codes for CASSFSRNTEAFF.

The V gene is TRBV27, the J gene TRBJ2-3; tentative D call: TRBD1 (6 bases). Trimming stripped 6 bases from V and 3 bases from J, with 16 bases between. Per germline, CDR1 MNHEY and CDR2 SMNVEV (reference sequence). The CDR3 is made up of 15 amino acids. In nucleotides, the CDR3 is TGTGCCAGCAGGACTGGGGACAAACCTACAGATACGCAGTATTTT. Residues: CASRTGDKPTDTQYF.

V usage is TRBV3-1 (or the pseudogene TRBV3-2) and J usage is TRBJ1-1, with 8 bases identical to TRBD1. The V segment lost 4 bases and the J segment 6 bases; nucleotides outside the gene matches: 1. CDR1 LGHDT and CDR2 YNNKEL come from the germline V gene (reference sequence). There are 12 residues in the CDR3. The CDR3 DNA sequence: TGTGCCAGCAGCCTGGACAGGGCTGAAGCTTTCTTT. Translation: CASSLDRAEAFF.

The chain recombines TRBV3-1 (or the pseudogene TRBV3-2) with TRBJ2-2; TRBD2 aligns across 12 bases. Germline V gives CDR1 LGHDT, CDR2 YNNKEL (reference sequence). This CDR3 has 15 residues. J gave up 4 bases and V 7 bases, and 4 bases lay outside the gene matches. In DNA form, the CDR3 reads TGTGCCAGCATGACTAGCGGGAGCGTCACCGGGGAGCTGTTTTTT. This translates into CASMTSGSVTGELFF.

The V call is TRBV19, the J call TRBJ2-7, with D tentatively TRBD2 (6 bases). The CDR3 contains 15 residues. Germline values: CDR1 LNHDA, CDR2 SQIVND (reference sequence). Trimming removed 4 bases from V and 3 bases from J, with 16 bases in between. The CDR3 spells CASSTSTRGRYEQYF. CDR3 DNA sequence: TGTGCCAGTAGTACCTCGACTAGAGGACGCTACGAGCAGTACTTC.

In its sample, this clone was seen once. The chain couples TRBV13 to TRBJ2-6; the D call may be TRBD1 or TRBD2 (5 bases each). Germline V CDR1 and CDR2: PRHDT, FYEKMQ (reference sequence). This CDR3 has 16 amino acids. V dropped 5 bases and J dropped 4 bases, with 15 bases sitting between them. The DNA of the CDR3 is TGTGCCAGCAGCCGCGAGGGGACCTCCGGGGCCAACGTCCTGACTTTC. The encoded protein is CASSREGTSGANVLTF.

CDR3 residues: CASSLYQGNTEAFF. DNA for the CDR3: TGTGCCAGCAGCTTATACCAAGGGAACACTGAAGCTTTCTTT. This chain links TRBV7-9 with TRBJ1-1, with no clear D. V was cut by 2 bases and J by 1 base, with 8 bases left in between. The CDR3 is 14 amino acids. The germline CDR1 and CDR2 sequences are SEHNR and FQNEAQ (reference sequence).

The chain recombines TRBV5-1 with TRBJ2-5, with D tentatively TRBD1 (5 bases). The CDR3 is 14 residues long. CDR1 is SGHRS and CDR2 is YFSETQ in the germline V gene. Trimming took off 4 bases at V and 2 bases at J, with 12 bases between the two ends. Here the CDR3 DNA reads TGCGCCAGCAGCCTGACCCAGGGACAAGAGACCCAGTACTTC. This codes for CASSLTQGQETQYF.

CDR3 nucleotide sequence: TGTGCCAGCGCCTGGGGTCTCCACATGAAGACCCAGTACTTC. Protein product: CASAWGLHMKTQYF. The chain joins TRBV21-1 to TRBJ2-5. TRBV21-1 constitutes a pseudogene. The CDR3 has 14 residues.

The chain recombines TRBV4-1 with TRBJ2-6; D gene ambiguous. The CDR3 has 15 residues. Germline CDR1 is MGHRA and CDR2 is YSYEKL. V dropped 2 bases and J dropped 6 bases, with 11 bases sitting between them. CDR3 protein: CASSQIFSEANVLTF. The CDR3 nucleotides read TGCGCCAGCAGCCAAATTTTCTCGGAGGCCAACGTCCTGACTTTC.

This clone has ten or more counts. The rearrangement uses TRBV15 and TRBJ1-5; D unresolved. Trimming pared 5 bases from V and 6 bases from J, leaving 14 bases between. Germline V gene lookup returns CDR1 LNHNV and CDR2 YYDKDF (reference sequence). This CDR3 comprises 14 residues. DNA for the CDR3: TGTGCCACCAGCTTAGAATTGGCTAGTCAGCCCCAGCATTTT. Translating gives CATSLELASQPQHF.

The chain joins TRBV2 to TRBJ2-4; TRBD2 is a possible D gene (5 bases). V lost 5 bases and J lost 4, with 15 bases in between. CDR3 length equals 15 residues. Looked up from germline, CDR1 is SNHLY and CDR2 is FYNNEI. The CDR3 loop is CASSRGADVKNIQYF. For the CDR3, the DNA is TGTGCCAGCAGTCGGGGAGCGGATGTTAAAAACATTCAGTACTTC.